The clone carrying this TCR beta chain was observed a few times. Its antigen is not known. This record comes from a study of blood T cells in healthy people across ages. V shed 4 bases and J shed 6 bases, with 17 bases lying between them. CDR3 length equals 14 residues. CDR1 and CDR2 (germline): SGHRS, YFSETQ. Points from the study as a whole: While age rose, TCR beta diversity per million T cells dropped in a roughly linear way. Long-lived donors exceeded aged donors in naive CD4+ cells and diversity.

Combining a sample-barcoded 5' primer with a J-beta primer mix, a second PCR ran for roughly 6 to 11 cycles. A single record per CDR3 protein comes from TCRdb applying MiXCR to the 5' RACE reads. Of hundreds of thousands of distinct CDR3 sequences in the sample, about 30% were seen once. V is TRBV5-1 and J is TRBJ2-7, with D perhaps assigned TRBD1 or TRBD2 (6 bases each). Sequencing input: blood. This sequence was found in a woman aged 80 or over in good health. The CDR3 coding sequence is TGCGCCAGCAGCGTAGGAAAGGGGGGCGTCGAGCAGTACTTC. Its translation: CASSVGKGGVEQYF.